The 14 T cell receptor beta chains in this list originate from one sample, sequenced in a study of cytomegalovirus exposure and HLA in healthy donors. The primer mix had 60 Vbeta and 13 Jbeta primers. The repertoire was sequenced with immunoSEQ multiplex PCR; TCRdb's copy has only in-frame clones and lacks some. The sample yields roughly 160,000 clones, almost 75% seen once. The specimen sequenced was PBMCs. The receptors derive from a woman aged 18-35 years in good health and CMV-seropositive.

The chain links TRBV19 to TRBJ2-7; no clear D gene. The CDR3 totals 15 residues. V lost 5 bases and J 0 bases, leaving 14 bases between the germline ends. Germline CDR1 reads LNHDA; CDR2 reads SQIVND (reference sequence). Written as DNA, the CDR3 is TGTGCCAGTAGTTCGACTGAGACCTCCTCCTACGAGCAGTACTTC. Amino acid sequence: CASSSTETSSYEQYF.

The rearrangement uses TRBV7-2 and TRBJ2-7; 7 bases fit TRBD2. V was clipped by 5 bases and J by 3 bases; unmatched bases: 22. CDR3 length: 19 amino acids. Germline V gives CDR1 SGHTA, CDR2 FQGNSA. Here the CDR3 DNA reads TGTGCCAGCAGCAAAGGTTTTTACTCCCGGGGGGTCCTGCTCTACGAGCAGTACTTC. It specifies CASSKGFYSRGVLLYEQYF.

The V call is TRBV7-9, the J call TRBJ2-7; the match to TRBD2 covers 10 bases. Per the germline V gene, CDR1 is SEHNR and CDR2 is FQNEAQ (reference sequence). The CDR3 runs to 14 residues. With 2 bases clipped from V and 10 bases from J, the junction kept 8 bases outside the gene matches. The CDR3 protein is CASSLPSGGPQQYF. The DNA of the CDR3 is TGTGCCAGCAGCTTACCTAGCGGGGGCCCTCAACAGTACTTC.

The J gene is TRBJ2-1, the V gene TRBV7-3; 14 bases are a match to TRBD2. This CDR3 region has 16 residues. V dropped 2 bases and J dropped 7; count of bases not matched to a gene: 4. Per germline, CDR1 SGHTA and CDR2 FQGTGA. This chain's CDR3 is CASSLLGLAGVNEQFF. CDR3 DNA: TGTGCCAGCAGCTTATTGGGACTAGCGGGGGTAAATGAGCAGTTCTTC.

The chain links TRBV30 to TRBJ1-5; no reliable D call. CDR1 GTSNPN and CDR2 SVGIG come from the germline V gene (reference sequence). Between the trimmed V and J ends, which lost 7 bases and 2 bases, there was a span of 12 bases. The CDR3 spans 13 residues. The CDR3, as DNA: TGTGCCTCCTACAGTGGTGGCAATCAGCCCCAGCATTTT. It translates to CASYSGGNQPQHF.

The CDR3 nucleotides read TGTGCCTGGAGGTCAGGGGGTAACTATGGCTACACCTTC. Its protein is CAWRSGGNYGYTF. This sequence joins TRBV30 and TRBJ1-2; 7 bases match TRBD1. Looked up from germline, CDR1 is GTSNPN and CDR2 is SVGIG (reference sequence). This CDR3 is built from 13 residues. V gave up 3 bases and J gave up 1 base; unmatched junction bases: 2.

The CDR3 protein is CASSQEPSGTDTQYF. In nucleotides, the CDR3 is TGCGCCAGCAGCCAAGAGCCTAGCGGGACAGATACGCAGTATTTT. V and J are TRBV4-3 and TRBJ2-3; TRBD2 aligns across 8 bases. The CDR3 length is 15 residues. J lost 3 bases, V lost 0 bases, and 2 bases had no gene match. Germline loops: CDR1 LGHNA, CDR2 YSLEER.

The V and J genes are TRBV27 and TRBJ1-2; 7 nucleotides align to TRBD1. V lost 5 bases, J lost 4 bases, and 13 bases stayed unmatched. Germline V gives CDR1 MNHEY, CDR2 SMNVEV (reference sequence). This CDR3 has 16 residues. The CDR3 sequence is CASSTGDRGPPYGYTF. In nucleotides, the CDR3 is TGTGCCAGCAGTACCGGGGACAGAGGGCCTCCCTATGGCTACACCTTC.

The rearrangement uses TRBV7-3 and TRBJ2-1; 10 bases are a match to TRBD2. The CDR3 loop spans 18 amino acids. Looked up from germline, CDR1 is SGHTA and CDR2 is FQGTGA. V shed 0 bases and J 5 bases; nucleotides not matched to a gene: 10. The CDR3 DNA reads as TGTGCCAGCAGCTTAACCCGGGTTTCAAGCGGGGGGGACAATGAGCAGTTCTTC. This encodes CASSLTRVSSGGDNEQFF.

The rearrangement links TRBV27 to TRBJ1-1; 7 bases fit TRBD1. V shed 5 bases, J shed 6 bases, and the junction held 9 bases outside the gene matches. The length of the CDR3 is 14 residues. CDR1 is MNHEY, CDR2 SMNVEV, per germline (reference sequence). The CDR3 DNA sequence: TGTGCCAGCAGTCTCCCCGACAGGGTCGCTGAAGCTTTCTTT. It translates to CASSLPDRVAEAFF.

V is TRBV21-1 and J is TRBJ1-5; the table's D call of TRBD1 was not tested on the DNA. TRBV21-1 has pseudogene status. This CDR3 is 15 amino acids long. The chain's CDR3 is CASSNRDREDQPQHF. The CDR3, as DNA: TGTGCCAGCAGCAACCGGGACAGGGAGGACCAGCCCCAGCATTTT.

The V gene is TRBV11-2, the J gene TRBJ1-1; TRBD1 aligns across 7 bases. In germline, CDR1 is SGHAT, CDR2 FQNNGV. The V and J ends lost 5 bases and 1 base, in that order; junction bases with no gene match: 10. The CDR3 loop spans 16 amino acids. CDR3 nucleotide sequence: TGTGCCAGCAGCCCCCTAACCGGGACAGCGAACACTGAAGCTTTCTTT. It encodes CASSPLTGTANTEAFF.

The J gene is TRBJ2-1, the V gene TRBV7-2; the match to TRBD2 covers 15 bases. There are 16 residues in the CDR3. The V segment lost 6 bases and the J segment 7 bases; nucleotides outside the gene matches: 7. Germline CDR1 and CDR2: SGHTA and FQGNSA. The CDR3 region is CASRPSGTSGGNEQFF. Here the CDR3 DNA reads TGTGCCAGCAGGCCATCCGGGACTAGCGGGGGGAATGAGCAGTTCTTC.

To note about this clone: The sample contains more than one DNA sequence encoding this CDR3. The chain uses TRBV18 and TRBJ2-7, with D perhaps TRBD1 (6 bases). The germline gives CDR1 KGHSH, CDR2 LQKENI. CDR3 size: 14 residues. Trimming took off 1 base at V and 3 bases at J, with 10 bases between the two ends. This CDR3 reads CASSPLSDSYEQYF. The CDR3 DNA reads as TGTGCCAGCTCACCACTCTCGGACAGCTACGAGCAGTACTTC.